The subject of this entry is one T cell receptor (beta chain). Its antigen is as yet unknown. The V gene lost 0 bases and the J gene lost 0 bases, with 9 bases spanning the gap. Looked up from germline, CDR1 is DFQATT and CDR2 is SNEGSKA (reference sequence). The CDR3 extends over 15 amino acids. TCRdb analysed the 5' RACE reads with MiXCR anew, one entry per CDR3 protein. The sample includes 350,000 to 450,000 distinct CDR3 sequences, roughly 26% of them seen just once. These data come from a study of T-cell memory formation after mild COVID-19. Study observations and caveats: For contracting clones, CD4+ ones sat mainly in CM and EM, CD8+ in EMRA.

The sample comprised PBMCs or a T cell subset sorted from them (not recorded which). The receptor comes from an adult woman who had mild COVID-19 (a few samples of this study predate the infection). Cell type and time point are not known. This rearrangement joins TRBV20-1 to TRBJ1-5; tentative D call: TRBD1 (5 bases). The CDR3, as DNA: TGCAGTGCTAGAGATATCAGGGATAGCAATCAGCCCCAGCATTTT. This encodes CSARDIRDSNQPQHF.